Shown below are 17 T cell receptor beta chains from a single sample sequenced in a study of CD8 T cells in ankylosing spondylitis. TCRdb analysed the 5' RACE reads with MiXCR anew, one entry per CDR3 protein. The table shows 25,000 to 35,000 distinct CDR3 sequences, with 13% to 15% occurring only once. Input material: blood. The receptors here all came from a male donor with ankylosing spondylitis or in good health (not recorded which).

This clonotype was counted between two and nine times. The rearrangement links TRBV20-1 to TRBJ2-4; D gene uncertain. Between the trimmed V and J ends, which lost 0 bases and 4 bases, there was a span of 10 bases. This CDR3 is built from 14 residues. Germline V CDR1 and CDR2: DFQATT, SNEGSKA (reference sequence). The CDR3 bases are TGCAGTGCTAGAGATCCCGAGGCGAAAAACATTCAGTACTTC. Its protein is CSARDPEAKNIQYF.

In its sample, this clonotype was seen a few times. The chain combines TRBV7-2 with TRBJ1-1, with D perhaps matching TRBD1 (5 bases). Per germline, CDR1 SGHTA and CDR2 FQGNSA. The CDR3 covers 14 residues. The V and J ends lost 1 base and 7 bases respectively, with 13 bases between them. The CDR3 is CASSLGAGQFEAFF. In DNA form, the CDR3 reads TGTGCCAGCAGCTTAGGGGCAGGGCAATTTGAAGCTTTCTTT.

This clonotype was seen only a few times. The rearrangement joins TRBV20-1 to TRBJ2-2, with 7 bases that match TRBD2. V dropped 3 bases and J dropped 2; count of bases not matched to a gene: 3. Germline CDR1 and CDR2: DFQATT and SNEGSKA (reference sequence). CDR3 length equals 14 residues. CDR3 in DNA: TGCAGTGCTAGCGCGGGAGTTAACACCGGGGAGCTGTTTTTT. It specifies CSASAGVNTGELFF.

The chain has TRBV5-1 and TRBJ2-3; 7 bases are shared with TRBD1. The CDR3 totals 14 residues. V shed 0 bases and J 4 bases; nucleotides not matched to a gene: 2. Germline CDR1 is SGHRS and CDR2 is YFSETQ. The CDR3 nucleotides are TGCGCCAGCAGCTTGGTAGGGGGCCCAGATACGCAGTATTTT. Translation: CASSLVGGPDTQYF.

The chain uses TRBV5-1 and TRBJ2-2; the D is unclear. The length of the CDR3 is 13 residues. The germline V gene has CDR1 SGHRS and CDR2 YFSETQ. The V and J ends lost 0 bases and 4 bases respectively, with 4 bases between them. The CDR3 here is CASSLESTGELFF. Here the CDR3 DNA reads TGCGCCAGCAGCTTGGAATCCACCGGGGAGCTGTTTTTT. The full variable domain, with the rest looked up from reference TRBV5-1 and TRBJ2-2, is KAGVTQTPRYLIKTRGQQVTLSCSPISGHRSVSWYQQTPGQGLQFLFEYFSETQRNKGNFPGRFSGRQFSNSRSEMNVSTLELGDSALYLCASSLESTGELFFGEGSRLTVL.

This clonotype was recorded a few times. The chain employs TRBV7-2 and TRBJ2-1; 11 bases are shared with TRBD1. Germline CDR1 is SGHTA and CDR2 is FQGNSA. The junction had 4 bases not matched to a gene; V was cut back by 5 bases and J by 4 bases. This CDR3 region has 15 residues. The CDR3 sequence: CASSRDRGRYNEQFF. The CDR3 DNA follows: TGTGCCAGCAGCCGGGACAGGGGGAGATACAATGAGCAGTTCTTC.

A few counts support this clonotype. The chain has TRBV3-1 and TRBJ1-1; D is ambiguous. Looked up from germline, CDR1 is LGHDT and CDR2 is YNNKEL (reference sequence). The CDR3 is made up of 14 amino acids. Trimming left V 4 bases short and J 5 bases short, with 14 bases between. The CDR3: CASSPLRRRTEAFF. In nucleotides, the CDR3 is TGTGCCAGCAGCCCCCTTCGGAGAAGGACTGAAGCTTTCTTT.

This clonotype was recorded at least ten times. The V and J genes are TRBV20-1 and TRBJ2-7; 10 bases match TRBD2. CDR3 length: 13 residues. The ends lost 5 bases at V and 4 bases at J; junction bases unmatched: 5. Germline values: CDR1 DFQATT, CDR2 SNEGSKA (reference sequence). The CDR3 here is CSAQLAGTYEQYV. The CDR3 DNA is TGCAGTGCTCAACTAGCGGGGACTTACGAGCAGTACGTC.

The chain recombines TRBV6-2 or TRBV6-3 with TRBJ2-1; the D is unclear. The CDR3 runs to 13 residues. Trimming stripped 4 bases from V and 6 bases from J, with 10 bases between. Looked up from germline, CDR1 is MNHEY and CDR2 is SVGEGT. CDR3 in amino acids: CASSSPPGNEQFF. DNA for the CDR3: TGTGCCAGCAGTTCTCCGCCGGGCAATGAGCAGTTCTTC.

The genes are TRBV29-1 and TRBJ2-2; perhaps TRBD1 as D (6 bases). Per germline, CDR1 SQVTM and CDR2 ANQGSEA. V was shortened by 7 bases and J by 6 bases, with 12 bases between the two germline ends. The CDR3 consists of 12 residues. The CDR3 bases are TGCAGCGGTGGGACACCGTCCGGGGAGCTGTTTTTT. This encodes CSGGTPSGELFF.

The table lists this clonotype with many counts. V and J are TRBV20-1 and TRBJ2-7, with D unresolved. This CDR3 comprises 13 residues. Germline lookup yields CDR1 DFQATT and CDR2 SNEGSKA (reference sequence). V was pared by 6 bases and J by 1 base, with 13 bases between. This chain's CDR3 is CSANLGPSYEQYF. The CDR3 bases are TGCAGTGCAAACTTAGGCCCTTCCTACGAGCAGTACTTC.

This rearrangement joins TRBV20-1 to TRBJ2-1; 12 bases align to TRBD2. Germline V lookup: CDR1 DFQATT, CDR2 SNEGSKA (reference sequence). This CDR3 has 14 amino acids. The V gene end was trimmed by 5 bases and the J gene end by 4 bases; junction bases not matched to a gene: 3. CDR3 region: CSALAGGLYNEQFF. As DNA, the CDR3 is TGCAGTGCTCTAGCGGGAGGGCTTTACAATGAGCAGTTCTTC.

This clonotype was detected only a few times. The gene calls are TRBV28 and TRBJ1-5, with D perhaps TRBD1 (5 bases). Germline-derived CDR1 and CDR2 are MDHEN and SYDVKM. The CDR3 consists of 13 residues. Trimming shortened V by 6 bases and J by 4 bases, and 10 bases separated the two germline ends. The CDR3 DNA reads TGTGCCAGCAGAGAGGGGCCTAATCAGCCCCAGCATTTT. Translated, it gives CASREGPNQPQHF.

The CDR3 sequence is CASSPPSLSGQFF. CDR3 sequence (DNA): TGTGCCAGCAGCCCACCCTCTCTATCAGGGCAGTTCTTC. The chain combines TRBV28 with TRBJ2-1; D not resolved. Trimming left V 6 bases short and J 12 bases short, with 18 bases between. Germline V gives CDR1 MDHEN, CDR2 SYDVKM. The length of the CDR3 is 13 residues.

This clonotype was seen more than once but under ten times. The V and J genes are TRBV29-1 and TRBJ2-2; D perhaps matches TRBD2 (6 bases). Trimming left V 6 bases short and J 4 bases short, with 21 bases between. Germline V lookup: CDR1 SQVTM, CDR2 ANQGSEA. This CDR3 comprises 16 residues. The CDR3 loop is CSVTKDYSVGTGELFF. CDR3 sequence (DNA): TGCAGCGTAACTAAGGACTACTCGGTGGGCACCGGGGAGCTGTTTTTT.

The V and J genes are TRBV28 and TRBJ2-2, with TRBD1 matching 9 bases. Germline trimming cut 6 bases from V and 6 bases from J; bases unmatched to any gene: 8. Germline-derived CDR1 and CDR2 are MDHEN and SYDVKM. The CDR3 has 15 amino acids. The CDR3 nucleotides read TGTGCCAGCAGCCCCACAGGGGGCAGCGCCGGGGAGCTGTTTTTT. Translating gives CASSPTGGSAGELFF.

This sequence joins TRBV9 and TRBJ2-2; no reliable D call. The CDR3 length is 13 residues. V lost 6 bases to trimming and J lost 8 bases, with 14 bases between them. The germline gives CDR1 SGDLS, CDR2 YYNGEE. CDR3 residues: CASTATDRGELFF. The CDR3 bases are TGTGCCAGCACAGCAACTGATCGGGGGGAGCTGTTTTTT.